This T cell receptor (beta chain) was observed in a study of blood T cell repertoires in COVID-19. Participants reported their clinical history, and cohort assignment relied on those reports. Per germline, CDR1 SQVTM and CDR2 ANQGSEA. The CDR3 is made up of 14 amino acids. Between the trimmed V and J ends, which lost 6 bases and 0 bases, there was a span of 14 bases. Sequenced by immunoSEQ multiplex PCR; TCRdb stores in-frame clones only, minus some. The sample yields roughly 200,000 clones, approximately 80% seen once. The receptor was isolated from a woman aged 55-70 years with acute COVID-19. Sequencing was performed on PBMCs or T cells enriched from blood (not recorded which). The rearrangement joins TRBV29-1 to TRBJ1-2; weak D call: TRBD1 (6 bases). The CDR3 sequence: CSVATGKSNYGYTF. CDR3 in DNA: TGCAGCGTCGCAACAGGGAAATCTAACTATGGCTACACCTTC.